Given below is one T cell receptor (beta chain) in context. The assay was immunoSEQ multiplex PCR, and TCRdb's table has in-frame clones only and misses some. The sample has tens of thousands of clones; approximately 86% are singletons. The CDR3 has 15 residues. CDR1 and CDR2 from the germline V gene are MNHEY and SMNVEV (reference sequence). V trimming: 8 bases; J trimming: 0 bases; junction bases outside the gene matches: 7. The data were taken from a study of T cell changes during pregnancy in multiple sclerosis. This sequence was found in a female donor with multiple sclerosis, enrolled in a pregnancy study. The chain carries TRBV27 and TRBJ2-1; 7 bases fit TRBD2. This sample comprised peripheral blood, obtained in the first trimester of pregnancy. CDR3: CASHGGGLSYNEQFF. CDR3 bases: TGTGCCAGCCATGGGGGGGGACTCTCCTACAATGAGCAGTTCTTC.